Each of the 29 T cell receptor beta chains below was sequenced from the same sample in a study of shared clonotypes between healthy human individuals. Assay used: immunoSEQ multiplex PCR; TCRdb lists only in-frame clones, some missing. The data show over 2 million clones, about 90% seen once. The sequenced material came from naive CD4+ T cells from PBMCs. Subset defined: CD45RA+ positively selected. Every receptor here comes from a man aged 18 to 29 in good health. Some clones in this sample may be carry-over from other donors' samples.

Of note for this clone: This sample includes further DNA sequences coding for the same CDR3. V gene TRBV5-1 combines with J gene TRBJ2-7; D may match TRBD1 or TRBD2 (5 bases each). Per germline, CDR1 SGHRS and CDR2 YFSETQ. This CDR3 is 13 amino acids long. Deletions cut 2 bases from V and 2 bases from J, with 8 bases between. CDR3 in DNA: TGCGCCAGCAGCTTATCGGGACCCTACGAGCAGTACTTC. Its translation: CASSLSGPYEQYF.

This sequence joins TRBV5-1 and TRBJ2-5; D perhaps matches TRBD2 (7 bases). CDR3 length: 15 residues. V was pared by 2 bases and J by 9 bases, with 20 bases between. Germline V lookup: CDR1 SGHRS, CDR2 YFSETQ. The CDR3 region is CASSLTGNPRGAQYF. In DNA, the CDR3 is TGCGCCAGCAGCTTAACAGGGAACCCCCGGGGGGCCCAGTACTTC.

V and J are TRBV5-4 and TRBJ2-7; D may correspond to TRBD1 or TRBD2 (6 bases each). Trimming left V 0 bases short and J 4 bases short, with 11 bases between. The CDR3 contains 14 residues. Germline V gene data show CDR1 as SGHNT and CDR2 as YYREEE (reference sequence). CDR3 amino acids: CASSLAGAHYEQYF. In DNA form, the CDR3 reads TGTGCCAGCAGCTTGGCGGGGGCCCATTACGAGCAGTACTTC.

The chain couples TRBV9 to TRBJ1-2; D is undetermined. Germline V gives CDR1 SGDLS, CDR2 YYNGEE. Trimming left V 4 bases short and J 1 base short, with 8 bases between. The CDR3 spans 13 residues. The CDR3 here is CASSLNDNYGYTF. In DNA form, the CDR3 reads TGTGCCAGCAGCCTCAATGATAACTATGGCTACACCTTC.

This chain connects TRBV29-1 to TRBJ2-1; 7 bases fit TRBD2. CDR1 and CDR2 from the germline V gene are SQVTM and ANQGSEA. This CDR3 is built from 17 residues. Trimming cost V 2 bases and J 5 bases; bases outside gene matches: 15. Here the CDR3 DNA reads TGCAGCGTTGAAAAAAGTTGGGTCGGGGGGTCAGACAATGAGCAGTTCTTC. Amino acid sequence: CSVEKSWVGGSDNEQFF.

The chain is built from TRBV28 and TRBJ2-7; 8 bases fit TRBD2. Germline CDR1 reads MDHEN; CDR2 reads SYDVKM. V was pared by 4 bases and J by 11 bases, with 13 bases of the junction left unmatched. The CDR3 consists of 14 residues. CDR3 residues: CASSSGASGPREYF. DNA for the CDR3: TGTGCCAGCAGTTCAGGAGCTAGCGGGCCCAGGGAGTACTTC.

The chain combines TRBV10-3 with TRBJ1-3; TRBD1 matches 8 bases. The germline V gene has CDR1 ENHRY and CDR2 SYGVKD. The V gene end was trimmed by 8 bases and the J gene end by 3 bases; junction bases not matched to a gene: 6. The CDR3 is made up of 14 amino acids. The CDR3: CAIRGQGVGNTIYF. CDR3 DNA: TGTGCCATCCGCGGACAGGGCGTTGGAAACACCATATATTTT.

The J gene is TRBJ2-3, the V gene TRBV6-5; TRBD1 matches at 10 bases. CDR3 length: 16 amino acids. Germline V lookup: CDR1 MNHEY, CDR2 SVGAGI. V was pared by 4 bases and J by 1 base, with 5 bases of the junction left unmatched. CDR3 bases: TGTGCCAGCAGTTCCCGAGGGACAGGGGGCACAGATACGCAGTATTTT. Its translation is CASSSRGTGGTDTQYF.

A single count supports this clone. The chain carries TRBV11-3 and TRBJ2-1; D perhaps matches TRBD1 (5 bases). V lost 3 bases and J lost 0, with 12 bases in between. CDR1 and CDR2 (germline): SGHNT, YENEEA. The CDR3 contains 16 residues. CDR3 DNA: TGTGCCAGCAGCTTTACCTCAGGGCACTCCTACAATGAGCAGTTCTTC. As protein: CASSFTSGHSYNEQFF. The whole variable domain, filled in from reference TRBV11-3 and TRBJ2-1, reads EAGVVQSPRYKIIEKKQPVAFWCNPISGHNTLYWYLQNLGQGPELLIRYENEEAVDDSQLPKDRFSAERLKGVDSTLKIQPAELGDSAVYLCASSFTSGHSYNEQFFGPGTRLTVL.

The chain is built from TRBV7-7 and TRBJ2-1; possible D gene TRBD1, 5 bases. Per germline, CDR1 SSHAT and CDR2 FNYEAQ (reference sequence). CDR3 length: 13 amino acids. Trimming left V 4 bases short and J 5 bases short, with 9 bases between. CDR3 bases: TGTGCCAGCAGCTCCTGGGGCAACAATGAGCAGTTCTTC. Translating it yields CASSSWGNNEQFF.

As regards this clone: Other DNA sequences in the same sample also yield this CDR3. This chain uses TRBV6-5 with TRBJ1-4, with 10 bases fitting TRBD1. Germline CDR1 and CDR2: MNHEY and SVGAGI. V dropped 6 bases and J dropped 8; count of bases not matched to a gene: 9. This CDR3 has 15 amino acids. The CDR3 DNA reads TGTGCCAGCAGAAAGACAGGGGGCTTTGGAGAAAAACTGTTTTTT. Translation: CASRKTGGFGEKLFF.

As regards this clone: Different DNA sequences within this sample yield the same CDR3. This chain uses TRBV2 with TRBJ2-7; unclear D gene. V was cut by 6 bases and J by 0 bases, with 6 bases left in between. This CDR3 is built from 12 residues. Germline assignment: CDR1 SNHLY and CDR2 FYNNEI. Here the CDR3 reads CASSLSSYEQYF. The CDR3 DNA follows: TGTGCCAGCAGCCTCAGCTCCTACGAGCAGTACTTC.

This chain uses TRBV19 with TRBJ2-7; D possibly uses TRBD1 or TRBD2 (5 bases each). This CDR3 comprises 14 residues. Per the germline V gene, CDR1 is LNHDA and CDR2 is SQIVND (reference sequence). The V end lost 5 bases, the J end lost 2 bases, and 13 bases lay between the germline ends. The CDR3 DNA follows: TGTGCCAGTAGTGGCCTATCGGGACCCTACGAGCAGTACTTC. Residues: CASSGLSGPYEQYF.

Details on this clone: Other DNA sequences from this sample encode an identical CDR3 as well. The chain carries TRBV7-9 and TRBJ2-7; 12 bases are a match to TRBD1. Germline V gene lookup returns CDR1 SEHNR and CDR2 FQNEAQ (reference sequence). The J segment lost 4 bases and the V segment lost 5 bases, leaving 6 bases of the junction unmatched. This CDR3 spans 15 amino acids. CDR3 sequence (DNA): TGTGCCAGCAGCCCGGGGACAGGGGGCTTTTACGAGCAGTACTTC. Its protein product is CASSPGTGGFYEQYF.

This clone was observed a handful of times. The V call is TRBV19, the J call TRBJ1-1; 12 bases are shared with TRBD1. The CDR3 is 13 amino acids. J was trimmed by 4 bases and V by 8 bases; bases with no gene match: 2. Germline loops: CDR1 LNHDA, CDR2 SQIVND (reference sequence). The CDR3 nucleotides are TGTGCCAGTGGGGGACAGGGGGCCACTGAAGCTTTCTTT. Its translation is CASGGQGATEAFF.

This clone was picked up one time. The DNA for the CDR3 is TGTGCCAGCAGCCGCCGGACTAGCGGGAGCATAGGCACCAAAAACATTCAGTACTTC. Amino acids: CASSRRTSGSIGTKNIQYF. The chain uses TRBV13 and TRBJ2-4; 13 positions match TRBD2. Germline V gene data show CDR1 as PRHDT and CDR2 as FYEKMQ (reference sequence). This CDR3 is 19 amino acids long. J gave up 2 bases and V 5 bases, and 12 bases lay outside the gene matches.

This clone was observed a handful of times. The sample contains more than one DNA sequence encoding this CDR3. The chain is built from TRBV28 and TRBJ1-1, with D hard to call. V gave up 7 bases and J gave up 4 bases, with 13 bases separating them. The CDR3 length is 13 residues. Germline loops: CDR1 MDHEN, CDR2 SYDVKM. DNA for the CDR3: TGTGCCAGCACCTCACCCGGTGGCACTGAAGCTTTCTTT. Amino acids: CASTSPGGTEAFF.

About this clone: This sample includes further DNA sequences coding for the same CDR3. The rearrangement joins TRBV9 to TRBJ2-7; D assignment may be TRBD1 or TRBD2 (5 bases each). Trimming left V 0 bases short and J 2 bases short, with 9 bases between. In germline, CDR1 is SGDLS, CDR2 YYNGEE. This CDR3 is 14 amino acids long. The CDR3 loop reads CASSVGQGAYEQYF. The CDR3, as DNA: TGTGCCAGCAGCGTAGGGCAGGGAGCCTACGAGCAGTACTTC.

J is TRBJ2-7 and V is TRBV29-1, with TRBD2 matching 7 bases. The CDR3 loop spans 15 amino acids. Germline lookup yields CDR1 SQVTM and CDR2 ANQGSEA. Trimming took 4 bases from V and 0 from J; bases not matched to a gene: 9. The CDR3 loop is CSVALLGRSSYEQYF. CDR3 in DNA: TGCAGCGTTGCGCTGCTCGGGAGGAGCTCCTACGAGCAGTACTTC.

This chain links TRBV2 with TRBJ2-7; perhaps TRBD1 as D (6 bases). Trimming cost V 7 bases and J 2 bases, with 15 bases left between them. From germline, CDR1 is SNHLY and CDR2 FYNNEI. The CDR3 is 14 amino acids. The CDR3, as DNA: TGTGCCAGCACGCAACAGGGACCGACCTACGAGCAGTACTTC. It yields the protein CASTQQGPTYEQYF.

V gene TRBV28 combines with J gene TRBJ1-3; unclear D gene. Per germline, CDR1 MDHEN and CDR2 SYDVKM. The germline V and J ends were trimmed by 6 bases and 0 bases, with 12 bases remaining between them. The CDR3 is 15 residues long. This CDR3 reads CASRRIGSSGNTIYF. CDR3 DNA sequence: TGTGCCAGCAGGCGCATCGGCTCCTCTGGAAACACCATATATTTT.

The rearrangement joins TRBV28 to TRBJ2-5; D unclear. The CDR3 is 16 residues long. The germline gives CDR1 MDHEN, CDR2 SYDVKM. Trimming left V 2 bases short and J 2 bases short, with 15 bases between. CDR3 DNA sequence: TGTGCCAGCAGTTTAAAGGCCAGGACGCGTCAAGAGACCCAGTACTTC. Protein: CASSLKARTRQETQYF.

This chain connects TRBV2 to TRBJ2-1, with D possibly TRBD2 on 5 matching bases. In germline, CDR1 is SNHLY, CDR2 FYNNEI. There are 14 residues in the CDR3. The germline V and J ends were trimmed by 10 bases and 5 bases, with 18 bases remaining between them. CDR3 amino acids: CATPRTRLNNEQFF. The CDR3 DNA reads TGTGCCACTCCGAGAACTAGGCTCAACAATGAGCAGTTCTTC.

Worth noting for this clone: One end of the junction does not line up with germline, which may come from a read error. This rearrangement joins TRBV5-6 to TRBJ2-5, with D maybe TRBD1 (5 bases). Germline assignment: CDR1 SGHDT and CDR2 YYEEEE. The CDR3 spans 14 residues. CDR3 protein: CASSFVGHQGTQYF. The CDR3 region has the DNA TGTGCCAGCAGCTTCGTAGGACACCAAGGGACCCAGTACTTC.

V usage is TRBV30 and J usage is TRBJ2-7; TRBD2 matches at 9 bases. Germline CDR1 and CDR2: GTSNPN and SVGIG (reference sequence). This CDR3 has 13 residues. The CDR3 DNA follows: TGTGAAATACCTAGCGGGATTGTCAACGAGCAGTACTTC. It codes for CEIPSGIVNEQYF.

The chain links TRBV30 to TRBJ2-2; perhaps TRBD1 as D (6 bases). Per germline, CDR1 GTSNPN and CDR2 SVGIG (reference sequence). This CDR3 comprises 14 residues. With 1 base removed from V and 6 bases from J, the gap between germline ends came to 12 bases. The CDR3 is CAWSANRDAGELFF. The CDR3 region has the DNA TGTGCCTGGAGTGCCAACAGGGATGCCGGGGAGCTGTTTTTT.

The chain uses TRBV9 and TRBJ2-3; 7 bases match TRBD2. Unmatched junction bases numbered 10, after V lost 5 bases and J lost 4 bases. CDR3 length: 15 residues. Per germline, CDR1 SGDLS and CDR2 YYNGEE. In DNA, the CDR3 is TGTGCCAGCAGTTGGACTAGTTCCGGGCCAGATACGCAGTATTTT. Its protein is CASSWTSSGPDTQYF.

A note on this clone: Other nucleotide sequences from this sample produce the same CDR3. CDR3 in amino acids: CASSPSLGTEAFF. The CDR3 DNA sequence: TGTGCCAGCTCACCAAGTTTAGGCACTGAAGCTTTCTTT. The chain carries TRBV18 and TRBJ1-1; no clear D gene. Trimming took 2 bases from V and 4 from J, leaving 8 bases between them. Germline V gene data show CDR1 as KGHSH and CDR2 as LQKENI. The CDR3 loop spans 13 amino acids.

The V gene is TRBV9, the J gene TRBJ2-3, with a tentative D call TRBD2 (5 bases). Trimming shortened V by 4 bases and J by 1 base, and 16 bases separated the two germline ends. Per germline, CDR1 SGDLS and CDR2 YYNGEE. The CDR3 spans 16 residues. CDR3 residues: CASSTQEGSGTDTQYF. The CDR3 region has the DNA TGTGCCAGCAGCACCCAAGAGGGCTCAGGCACAGATACGCAGTATTTT.